The 18 T cell receptor beta chains below come from one sample, sequenced in a study of cytomegalovirus exposure and HLA in healthy donors. PCR primers comprised 60 Vbeta and 13 Jbeta primers. TCRdb keeps only in-frame clones here, not all; method: immunoSEQ multiplex PCR. The sample contains over 100,000 clones, over 60% of which appear only once. Material for sequencing was PBMCs. The receptor set was obtained from a man aged 25 to 45 in good health and CMV-seropositive.

Only one count was recorded for this clone. V gene TRBV25-1 combines with J gene TRBJ2-2; D gene uncertain. The CDR3 is 16 residues long. Germline lookup yields CDR1 MGHDK and CDR2 SYGVNS. Deletions cut 1 base from V and 1 base from J, with 10 bases between. DNA for the CDR3: TGTGCCAGCAGTGAATCGCGGTCAGAGAACACCGGGGAGCTGTTTTTT. Protein product: CASSESRSENTGELFF.

The chain links TRBV19 to TRBJ1-1, with TRBD1 identical over 7 bases. V dropped 5 bases and J dropped 5; count of bases not matched to a gene: 11. The V gene's germline CDR1 is LNHDA and CDR2 SQIVND (reference sequence). The length of the CDR3 is 15 residues. Written as DNA, the CDR3 is TGTGCCAGTAGTTCATCGACAGGGTTATGGACTGAAGCTTTCTTT. This translates into CASSSSTGLWTEAFF.

Concerning this clone: The germline gene is not matched at one end of the junction; a read error may be the cause. V usage is TRBV6-1 and J usage is TRBJ1-2; no definite D call. The CDR3 covers 15 residues. CDR1 is MNHNS, CDR2 SASEGT, per germline. DNA for the CDR3: TGTGCCAGCAGTGAAGATAGCGGACCGTCGGGAGGCTACCCCTTC. Translating it yields CASSEDSGPSGGYPF.

The rearrangement joins TRBV9 to TRBJ1-2; the D gene is possibly TRBD1 (6 bases). The CDR3 has 11 residues. Trimming shortened V by 7 bases and J by 8 bases, and 12 bases separated the two germline ends. CDR1 is SGDLS and CDR2 is YYNGEE in the germline V gene. The CDR3 is CASRGGPGYTF. The CDR3 DNA reads TGTGCCAGCCGGGGGGGGCCAGGCTACACCTTC.

This clone was counted a few times. The chain couples TRBV5-8 to TRBJ1-2, with D uncertain. The germline V gene has CDR1 SGHTS and CDR2 YDEGEE. With 0 bases removed from V and 4 bases from J, the gap between germline ends came to 13 bases. The CDR3 runs 15 residues. CDR3 loop: CASSLVRSESYGYTF. The CDR3, as DNA: TGTGCCAGCAGCTTGGTGCGGTCCGAATCCTATGGCTACACCTTC.

V is TRBV11-2 and J is TRBJ2-3; TRBD2 matches at 11 bases. V was clipped by 5 bases and J by 4 bases; unmatched bases: 5. Germline CDR1 SGHAT, CDR2 FQNNGV. This CDR3 is built from 15 residues. The CDR3 DNA sequence: TGTGCCAGCAGCGTTAGCGGGGGGGCCGCAGATACGCAGTATTTT. It codes for CASSVSGGAADTQYF.

CDR3 protein: CASSMGAASYEQYF. In nucleotides, the CDR3 is TGTGCCAGTAGTATGGGGGCGGCATCCTACGAGCAGTACTTC. V is TRBV19 and J is TRBJ2-5; possible D gene TRBD1, 6 bases. Matching the DNA end better, TRBJ2-7 makes the J call doubtful. This CDR3 contains 14 residues. In germline, CDR1 is LNHDA, CDR2 SQIVND (reference sequence).

This sequence joins TRBV4-3 and TRBJ1-2; no firm D call. The CDR3 loop spans 13 amino acids. V was shortened by 4 bases and J by 4 bases, with 10 bases between the two germline ends. The V gene's germline CDR1 is LGHNA and CDR2 YSLEER. The CDR3, as DNA: TGCGCCAGCAGCCGAACCGGCGGCTATGGCTACACCTTC. Translated: CASSRTGGYGYTF.

The chain is built from TRBV7-2 and TRBJ2-5, with 12 bases matching TRBD2. Germline V gene lookup returns CDR1 SGHTA and CDR2 FQGNSA. The CDR3 has 16 residues. V gave up 5 bases and J gave up 7 bases; unmatched junction bases: 11. Here the CDR3 reads CASSLGLAGGQGTQYF. CDR3 DNA sequence: TGTGCCAGCAGCCTCGGGCTAGCGGGGGGGCAGGGGACCCAGTACTTC.

The chain combines TRBV29-1 with TRBJ1-1, with 7 bases matching TRBD1. The CDR3 is 14 residues long. Looked up from germline, CDR1 is SQVTM and CDR2 is ANQGSEA. V was pared by 4 bases and J by 2 bases, with 7 bases of the junction left unmatched. CDR3 nucleotide sequence: TGCAGCGTTGCACAGGGGACGGCCAACACTGAAGCTTTCTTT. Encoded protein: CSVAQGTANTEAFF.

The genes are TRBV5-6 and TRBJ1-1; D perhaps matches TRBD1 (6 bases). V was pared by 5 bases and J by 1 base, with 12 bases between. The CDR3 loop spans 14 amino acids. Germline V gene sequence: CDR1 SGHDT, CDR2 YYEEEE. CDR3 nucleotide sequence: TGTGCCAGCAGATCCGGACAGACGAACACTGAAGCTTTCTTT. Its translation: CASRSGQTNTEAFF.

The CDR3 here is CAWSREHSYGYTF. As DNA, the CDR3 is TGTGCCTGGAGCAGGGAACACAGCTATGGCTACACCTTC. The chain links TRBV30 to TRBJ1-2, with a tentative D call TRBD1 (5 bases). This CDR3 has 13 residues. Germline CDR1 reads GTSNPN; CDR2 reads SVGIG (reference sequence). V was trimmed by 3 bases and J by 4 bases, leaving 12 bases between them.

This chain links TRBV9 with TRBJ2-3; TRBD2 matches at 12 bases. Germline CDR1 reads SGDLS; CDR2 reads YYNGEE. The CDR3 is 15 amino acids. The junction had 0 bases not matched to a gene; V was cut back by 0 bases and J by 4 bases. CDR3 sequence: CASSVASGGADTQYF. CDR3 nucleotide sequence: TGTGCCAGCAGCGTAGCTAGCGGGGGGGCAGATACGCAGTATTTT.

The chain couples TRBV7-6 to TRBJ1-2, with TRBD1 as a possible D gene (5 bases). Germline loops: CDR1 SGHVS, CDR2 FNYEAQ. Trimming took off 0 bases at V and 4 bases at J, with 12 bases between the two ends. CDR3 length: 15 amino acids. The CDR3, as DNA: TGTGCCAGCAGCTTAGCGAGTGACAGCAGCTATGGCTACACCTTC. Its protein is CASSLASDSSYGYTF.

The chain's CDR3 is CASSLRTGPHRDEQYF. CDR3 in DNA: TGTGCCAGCAGCCTTCGGACAGGGCCTCACCGAGACGAGCAGTACTTC. The rearrangement links TRBV14 to TRBJ2-7; 8 bases agree with TRBD1. This CDR3 is built from 16 residues. With 4 bases clipped from V and 5 bases from J, the junction kept 13 bases outside the gene matches. The germline V gene encodes CDR1 SGHDN and CDR2 FVKESK. The full variable domain, its missing parts supplied by reference TRBV14 and TRBJ2-7, is EAGVTQFPSHSVIEKGQTVTLRCDPISGHDNLYWYRRVMGKEIKFLLHFVKESKQDESGMPNNRFLAERTGGTYSTLKVQPAELEDSGVYFCASSLRTGPHRDEQYFGPGTRLTVT.

This chain links TRBV19 with TRBJ2-6, with TRBD2 as a possible D gene (6 bases). Germline CDR1 and CDR2: LNHDA and SQIVND (reference sequence). This CDR3 comprises 16 residues. Trimming took off 5 bases at V and 0 bases at J, with 11 bases between the two ends. CDR3 region: CASSGTRSSGANVLTF. The CDR3 region has the DNA TGTGCCAGTAGTGGGACTCGGTCCTCTGGGGCCAACGTCCTGACTTTC.

J is TRBJ2-6 and V is TRBV19; no reliable D call. The germline CDR1 and CDR2 sequences are LNHDA and SQIVND (reference sequence). CDR3 length: 16 amino acids. V was trimmed by 10 bases and J by 4 bases, leaving 20 bases between them. The CDR3 sequence is CATVGSVRSGANVLTF. In DNA form, the CDR3 reads TGTGCCACTGTCGGAAGCGTTCGGTCCGGGGCCAACGTCCTGACTTTC.

The chain has TRBV4-3 and TRBJ2-5; 7 bases map to TRBD1. With the DNA end fitting TRBJ2-7 better, the J assignment may be wrong. CDR1 and CDR2 (germline): LGHNA, YSLEER. The CDR3 is made up of 15 amino acids. For the CDR3, the DNA is TGCGCCAGCAGCCAAGAAAGACAGGGCAACTACGAGCAGTACTTC. Its protein product is CASSQERQGNYEQYF.